These T cell receptor beta chains were read from a single sample in a study of T cells after yellow fever vaccination. A single record per CDR3 protein comes from TCRdb applying MiXCR to the 5' RACE reads. The data contain roughly 320,000 distinct CDR3 sequences, around a tenth of them singletons. The material was CD4+ T cells sorted from PBMCs, obtained 45 days after the yellow fever booster vaccination. The receptors were gathered from a man between 18 and 29 years old who received the YFV17D yellow fever vaccine. CDR3s include the opening cysteine and the closing phenylalanine or tryptophan. Each record gives: J gene, V gene, D gene, clone size, CDR3 DNA, CDR3 protein. D genes are given only for firm matches. Where a row states a size, it is once, few, many or the class of an expanded clone; other rows omit it.

TRBJ2-3 TRBV7-6 - - TGTGCCAGCAGCTTTCGGGGTCAGGGGACGCAGTATTTT CASSFRGQGTQYF
TRBJ1-5 TRBV18 - - TGTGCCAGCTCAAGGAGGGGGGGCAATCAGCCCCAGCATTTT CASSRRGGNQPQHF
TRBJ2-7 TRBV10-1 - few TGCGCCAGCAGTCCAGGGTCTCGCTACGAGCAGTACTTC CASSPGSRYEQYF
TRBJ2-1 TRBV20-1 TRBD1 - TGCAGTGCTAGCTTGCCAGGGGGCTACAATGAGCAGTTCTTC CSASLPGGYNEQFF
TRBJ2-7 TRBV11-2 - - TGTGCCAGCAGCTTTCTAGCTTTGGACGAGCAGTACTTC CASSFLALDEQYF
TRBJ2-1 TRBV4-2 - - TGTGCCAGCAGCCAACGGACACCTCCGGGAGTAAACAATGAGCAGTTCTTC CASSQRTPPGVNNEQFF
TRBJ2-1 TRBV5-5 - - TGTGCCAGCATCCTATGGCGGGGCTCCTACAATGAGCAGTTCTTC CASILWRGSYNEQFF
TRBJ2-1 TRBV24-1 TRBD1 - TGTGCCACCAGTGATCCGGGACAGGGCAATTCCTGGGGTGAGCAGTTCTTC CATSDPGQGNSWGEQFF
TRBJ2-5 TRBV21-1 - - TGTGCCAGCAGCAAAAGTCCACAAGAAGAGACCCAGTACTTC CASSKSPQEETQYF
TRBJ1-6 TRBV9 - - TGTGCCAGCAGCCCCCGGGAGAGGGACTCCCTGGGTTCACCCCTCCACTTT CASSPRERDSLGSPLHF
TRBJ2-3 TRBV28 - - TGTGCCAGCAGTTACGGGGTCCGTACGCAGTATTTT CASSYGVRTQYF
TRBJ1-1 TRBV20-1 - - TGCAGTGGGGAGGGACCACCAGAGACTGAAGCTTTCTTT CSGEGPPETEAFF
TRBJ1-1 TRBV19 TRBD1 - TGTGCCAGTAGTATAGGGACAGGGGGAGGGAACACTGAAGCTTTCTTT CASSIGTGGGNTEAFF